These T cell receptor beta chains were read from a single sample in a study of shared clonotypes between healthy human individuals. Produced via immunoSEQ multiplex PCR; TCRdb's table is partial and in-frame only. In the table there are some 2 million clones, about 95% of which are singletons. The sample comprised naive CD8+ T cells sorted from blood. Every receptor here comes from a man aged 18-30 years in good health. Both conserved end residues are part of each CDR3. A D gene is named only where the DNA matches it firmly. Size is stated for part of the rows, as once, few or many counts, or as a class when the clone is expanded.

d_call	v_call	clone_size	j_call	cdr3_nt	cdr3_aa
-	TRBV7-6	-	TRBJ2-7	TGTGCCAGCAGCTTAGCCGGGGGCAGGGGGGCTTACGAGCAGTACTTC	CASSLAGGRGAYEQYF
-	TRBV19	once	TRBJ1-5	TGTGCCAGTAGTATGTCCCCAGGGAGTTTGCAGCCCCAGCATTTT	CASSMSPGSLQPQHF
TRBD2	TRBV9	-	TRBJ2-7	TGTGCCAGCAGCGTATCAGGAGCGGGAGGGTACGAGCAGTACTTC	CASSVSGAGGYEQYF
-	TRBV4-2	-	TRBJ1-2	TGTGCCAGCAGCCAAGAATCTGGCTGGAGTGAGGACTATGGCTACACCTTC	CASSQESGWSEDYGYTF
TRBD1	TRBV6-6	-	TRBJ2-7	TGTGCCAGCAGTTACTCACAGGGGATCCCCTACGAGCAGTACTTC	CASSYSQGIPYEQYF
TRBD2	TRBV7-9	-	TRBJ2-3	TGTGCCAGCAGCACCGGGACTAGCGGTGGAACAGATACGCAGTATTTT	CASSTGTSGGTDTQYF
-	TRBV6-1	-	TRBJ1-5	TGTGCCAGCAGTGAGTGGTCCGTCACTAGCAATCAGCCCCAGCATTTT	CASSEWSVTSNQPQHF
-	TRBV4-3	-	TRBJ1-2	TGCGCCAGCACCGACGCGCCGGGAGACTATGGCTACACCTTC	CASTDAPGDYGYTF
-	TRBV7-9	-	TRBJ2-3	TGTGCCAGCAGCCAGAGGGCAGATACGCAGTATTTT	CASSQRADTQYF
-	TRBV4-1	-	TRBJ2-7	TGCGCCACCAGCGACCATATGACAGGAAACTACGAGCAGTACTTC	CATSDHMTGNYEQYF
-	TRBV28	-	TRBJ1-4	TGTGCCAGCAGTTTATATACGTCAGCAACTAATGAAAAACTGTTTTTT	CASSLYTSATNEKLFF
TRBD2	TRBV7-6	once	TRBJ2-7	TGTGCCAGCAGCCAGCTGGTAGCGGGTTCCTACGAGCAGTACTTC	CASSQLVAGSYEQYF
-	TRBV11-2	-	TRBJ1-6	TGTGCCAGCAGCTTAGTGGGGCCTAATTCACCCCTCCACTTT	CASSLVGPNSPLHF
-	TRBV4-1	-	TRBJ1-3	TGCGCCAGCAGCCAAGATAAGACAGGTGGAAACACCATATATTTT	CASSQDKTGGNTIYF
TRBD1	TRBV28	once	TRBJ1-1	TGTGCCAGCAGTTCGGGGACAGAGAACACTGAAGCTTTCTTT	CASSSGTENTEAFF
TRBD2	TRBV7-9	once	TRBJ2-1	TGTGCCAGCAGCCCGACGACGGGGGGTGAGCAGTTCTTC	CASSPTTGGEQFF
-	TRBV4-1	-	TRBJ1-2	TGCGCCAGCAGCCAAGTTCAGGGAAACTATGGCTACACCTTC	CASSQVQGNYGYTF
-	TRBV19	-	TRBJ1-6	TGTGCCAGTAGTATAGAGGCATCCTATAATTCACCCCTCCACTTT	CASSIEASYNSPLHF
-	TRBV13	-	TRBJ2-7	TGTGCCAGCAGCTCCGATCGATACGAGCAGTACTTC	CASSSDRYEQYF
-	TRBV5-1	-	TRBJ1-3	TGCGCCAGCAGCTTAGCTGGAAACACCATATATTTT	CASSLAGNTIYF
TRBD1	TRBV18	-	TRBJ1-5	TGTGCCAGCTCTCCCCTTGGGACAGGGACTTATCAGCCCCAGCATTTT	CASSPLGTGTYQPQHF
-	TRBV10-3	-	TRBJ2-7	TGTGCCATCAGTGAGTCTACCGGGACGCTCACCTACGAGCAGTACTTC	CAISESTGTLTYEQYF
TRBD2	TRBV2	-	TRBJ2-7	TGTGCCAGCAGAGAGACTAGCGGGGGTGTCTACGAGCAGTACTTC	CASRETSGGVYEQYF
TRBD2	TRBV7-6	-	TRBJ2-1	TGTGCCAGCAGCTTAGGACCTAGCGGGGGATTCAATGAGCAGTTCTTC	CASSLGPSGGFNEQFF
TRBD1	TRBV5-5	-	TRBJ1-1	TGTGCCAGCAGCTTGATAGGGGGCCCGCTCACTGAAGCTTTCTTT	CASSLIGGPLTEAFF
-	TRBV9	-	TRBJ2-7	TGTGCCAGCAGCGTAGGTAGGTCCTCCTACGAGCAGTACTTC	CASSVGRSSYEQYF
TRBD2	TRBV27	-	TRBJ2-3	TGTGCCAGCAGCCGTGGACTAGCGGGGGCCCGTTTCACAGATACGCAGTATTTT	CASSRGLAGARFTDTQYF
TRBD2	TRBV5-4	once	TRBJ2-7	TGTGCCAGCAGCGGAGCGGGGGGCTCCTACGAGCAGTACTTC	CASSGAGGSYEQYF
TRBD1	TRBV13	-	TRBJ1-2	TGTGCCAGCAGCGCCGGACAGGCCTTTAACTATGGCTACACCTTC	CASSAGQAFNYGYTF
-	TRBV5-1	-	TRBJ2-1	TGCGCCAGCAGCTTGGAGGCGGGGGCCAATTACAATGAGCAGTTCTTC	CASSLEAGANYNEQFF
-	TRBV4-3	-	TRBJ1-3	TGCGCCAGCAGCCAAGACAGGCACGCTGGAAACACCATATATTTT	CASSQDRHAGNTIYF
TRBD1	TRBV6-6	-	TRBJ2-7	TGTGCCAGCAGTTACGAGGGGGCCGGCGAGCAGTACTTC	CASSYEGAGEQYF
-	TRBV6-5	-	TRBJ1-2	TGTGCCAGCAGTTACGGTCAGGGCGGCTATGGCTACACCTTC	CASSYGQGGYGYTF
TRBD2	TRBV4-2	-	TRBJ2-7	TGTGCCAGCAGCCATAAACAGGGACTAGCGGGGAACGAGCAGTACTTC	CASSHKQGLAGNEQYF
TRBD2	TRBV29-1	-	TRBJ2-1	TGCAGCGTTGCTAGCGGGTGGTTCGATGAGCAGTTCTTC	CSVASGWFDEQFF
-	TRBV29-1	-	TRBJ1-1	TGCAGCGTTGAGGGAGGGGCTCACACTGAAGCTTTCTTT	CSVEGGAHTEAFF
TRBD1	TRBV13	-	TRBJ1-4	TGTGCCAGCAGCTCGACCCAGGGGGCTGATGAAAAACTGTTTTTT	CASSSTQGADEKLFF
-	TRBV13	once	TRBJ1-1	TGTGCCAGCAGCTTAGATAGCACGAACACTGAAGCTTTCTTT	CASSLDSTNTEAFF
-	TRBV4-1	-	TRBJ2-7	TGCGCCAGCAGCCAAATCACAGGGTGGAACGAGCAGTACTTC	CASSQITGWNEQYF
TRBD2	TRBV29-1	-	TRBJ2-5	TGCAGCGTTGAAGGACTAGGGGAGGGGACCCAGTACTTC	CSVEGLGEGTQYF
-	TRBV30	once	TRBJ2-7	TGTGCCTGGACGGCGGGGAACGAGCAGTACTTC	CAWTAGNEQYF
TRBD1	TRBV6-1	-	TRBJ2-3	TGTGCCAGCAGTGTGATAAAGGGACAGGGCCCCACAGATACGCAGTATTTT	CASSVIKGQGPTDTQYF